This T cell receptor (beta chain) comes out of a study of CD8 T cells in Susac syndrome. The authors carried out high-throughput sequencing of TCR beta. They applied it to CD8+ and CD4+ T cells obtained from blood. When the RNA was reverse transcribed, random hexamers were used with an input of roughly 0.45 to 1 ug. TCRdb re-called the immunoSEQ multiplex PCR reads through MiXCR, storing one row per CDR3 protein. In the table there are around 230,000 distinct CDR3 sequences, 95% of which are singletons. This CDR3 comprises 14 residues. V shed 9 bases, J shed 3 bases, and the junction held 10 bases outside the gene matches.

The chain joins TRBV12-3 or TRBV12-4 to TRBJ2-7, with 8 nucleotides matching TRBD2. The TCR was taken from a human donor with multiple sclerosis. The sample taken for sequencing was CD4+ T cells from PBMCs. The CDR3 loop reads CAREGTSGLYEQYF. The CDR3 DNA sequence: TGTGCCAGGGAGGGAACTAGCGGCCTCTACGAGCAGTACTTC.